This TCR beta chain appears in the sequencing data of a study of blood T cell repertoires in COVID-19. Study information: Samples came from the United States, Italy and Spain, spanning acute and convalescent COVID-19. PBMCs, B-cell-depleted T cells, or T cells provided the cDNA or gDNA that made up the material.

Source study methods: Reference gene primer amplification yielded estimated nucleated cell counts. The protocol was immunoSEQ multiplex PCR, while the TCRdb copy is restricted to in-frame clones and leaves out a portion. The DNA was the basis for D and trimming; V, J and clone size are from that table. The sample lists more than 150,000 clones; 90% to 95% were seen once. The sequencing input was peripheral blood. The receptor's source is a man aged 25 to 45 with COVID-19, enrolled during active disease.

In DNA form, the CDR3 reads TGTGCCAGCAGGTCGCCGGGGGTGGAGACCCAGTACTTC. Its translation is CASRSPGVETQYF. The chain recombines TRBV28 with TRBJ2-5; a possible D gene is TRBD2 (6 bases). Trimming removed 6 bases from V and 5 bases from J, with 13 bases in between. Looked up from germline, CDR1 is MDHEN and CDR2 is SYDVKM. The CDR3 extends over 13 amino acids.